A single sample is the source of the 23 T cell receptor beta chains below, sequenced in a study of shared clonotypes between healthy human individuals. Profiled with immunoSEQ multiplex PCR; TCRdb holds only in-frame clones, not every one. The table lists about 2 million clones, roughly 94% of them singletons. The specimen sequenced was naive CD4+ T cells sorted from blood. Described subset: CD45RA+ positively selected. These receptors were obtained from a young man in good health.

The V and J genes are TRBV30 and TRBJ2-7, with D maybe TRBD1 (6 bases). Germline lookup yields CDR1 GTSNPN and CDR2 SVGIG (reference sequence). V was cut by 0 bases and J by 2 bases, with 11 bases left in between. CDR3 size: 14 residues. The CDR3: CAWSVRQATYEQYF. The CDR3, as DNA: TGTGCCTGGAGTGTCCGACAGGCTACCTACGAGCAGTACTTC.

The J gene is TRBJ2-2, the V gene TRBV10-3; D call uncertain. Germline lookup yields CDR1 ENHRY and CDR2 SYGVKD. The CDR3 is made up of 14 amino acids. V was shortened by 7 bases and J by 0 bases, with 9 bases between the two germline ends. CDR3 in amino acids: CAITIAPNTGELFF. The CDR3 DNA reads as TGTGCCATCACTATCGCCCCGAACACCGGGGAGCTGTTTTTT.

This clone was observed a handful of times. The chain recombines TRBV5-1 with TRBJ2-1; the match to TRBD1 covers 7 bases. The CDR3 consists of 15 residues. The V gene end was trimmed by 1 base and the J gene end by 2 bases; junction bases not matched to a gene: 3. Germline V gene sequence: CDR1 SGHRS, CDR2 YFSETQ. As DNA, the CDR3 is TGCGCCAGCAGCTTGCTGACAGGGACCTACAATGAGCAGTTCTTC. Encoded protein: CASSLLTGTYNEQFF. Full variable domain (missing parts from reference TRBV5-1 and TRBJ2-1): KAGVTQTPRYLIKTRGQQVTLSCSPISGHRSVSWYQQTPGQGLQFLFEYFSETQRNKGNFPGRFSGRQFSNSRSEMNVSTLELGDSALYLCASSLLTGTYNEQFFGPGTRLTVL.

This chain connects TRBV5-1 to TRBJ2-3; 13 bases align to TRBD2. The V and J ends lost 0 bases and 4 bases, in that order; junction bases with no gene match: 2. This CDR3 has 16 amino acids. Germline CDR1 SGHRS, CDR2 YFSETQ. This CDR3 is CASSLDTSGRADTQYF. The CDR3 nucleotides read TGCGCCAGCAGCTTGGATACTAGCGGGAGGGCAGATACGCAGTATTTT.

This clone occurred once. Sequence at one end of the junction differs from germline and may be a read error. The chain is built from TRBV7-7 and TRBJ2-2; D gene uncertain. The V gene's germline CDR1 is SSHAT and CDR2 FNYEAQ (reference sequence). The CDR3 is 13 residues long. Here the CDR3 reads CASSFTGTGELFF. The DNA of the CDR3 is TGTGCTAGCAGCTTTACTGGCACCGGGGAGCTGTTTTTT.

This rearrangement joins TRBV30 to TRBJ1-3, with 7 bases identical to TRBD1. Germline CDR1 GTSNPN, CDR2 SVGIG (reference sequence). The CDR3 is 12 residues long. J lost 8 bases, V lost 5 bases, and 6 bases had no gene match. The CDR3, as DNA: TGTGCCTGGCAGGGGGTAGGAGACACCATATATTTT. Residues: CAWQGVGDTIYF.

As regards this clone: Additional DNA sequences in this sample encode the identical CDR3. The chain joins TRBV5-1 to TRBJ2-7; D might be TRBD1 or TRBD2, each matching 5 bases. Germline values: CDR1 SGHRS, CDR2 YFSETQ. The CDR3 totals 14 residues. Between the trimmed V and J ends, which lost 3 bases and 0 bases, there was a span of 10 bases. CDR3 DNA sequence: TGCGCCAGCAGCTCCGGGACCCCCTCCTACGAGCAGTACTTC. This sequence encodes CASSSGTPSYEQYF.

This rearrangement joins TRBV2 to TRBJ1-1, with unresolved D. The CDR3 has 13 residues. The V and J ends lost 11 bases and 0 bases respectively, with 13 bases between them. Germline V lookup: CDR1 SNHLY, CDR2 FYNNEI. CDR3 sequence reads: CASTVAVNTEAFF. In DNA, the CDR3 is TGTGCCTCTACAGTGGCGGTGAACACTGAAGCTTTCTTT. Full variable domain (missing parts from reference TRBV2 and TRBJ1-1): EPEVTQTPSHQVTQMGQEVILRCVPISNHLYFYWYRQILGQKVEFLVSFYNNEISEKSEIFDDQFSVERPDGSNFTLKIRSTKLEDSAMYFCASTVAVNTEAFFGQGTRLTVV.

The rearrangement joins TRBV28 to TRBJ1-4; 8 bases match TRBD1. The germline V gene encodes CDR1 MDHEN and CDR2 SYDVKM. The CDR3 is 16 residues long. V gave up 2 bases and J gave up 8 bases; unmatched junction bases: 10. CDR3 region: CASSLIGQGKKEKLFF. DNA for the CDR3: TGTGCCAGCAGTTTAATTGGACAGGGAAAGAAGGAAAAACTGTTTTTT.

The chain has TRBV15 and TRBJ2-3; D is unresolved. There are 14 residues in the CDR3. V lost 3 bases to trimming and J lost 6 bases, with 13 bases between them. Germline CDR1 is LNHNV and CDR2 is YYDKDF (reference sequence). The CDR3 sequence is CATSRAAPDDTQYF. The CDR3 nucleotides are TGTGCCACCAGCAGGGCGGCCCCAGATGATACGCAGTATTTT.

V and J are TRBV27 and TRBJ2-5, with 8 bases matching TRBD1. J gave up 4 bases and V 8 bases, and 12 bases lay outside the gene matches. Germline V gene lookup returns CDR1 MNHEY and CDR2 SMNVEV (reference sequence). CDR3 length: 15 residues. The CDR3 loop reads CASALTGVYRETQYF. The DNA for the CDR3 is TGTGCCAGCGCCTTGACAGGGGTCTATAGAGAGACCCAGTACTTC.

V and J are TRBV7-9 and TRBJ2-1, with TRBD2 identical over 7 bases. CDR1 and CDR2 (germline): SEHNR, FQNEAQ (reference sequence). The CDR3 extends over 15 amino acids. V lost 1 base and J lost 4; bases outside the gene matches: 4. The CDR3: CASSLEAGRYNEQFF. In DNA form, the CDR3 reads TGTGCCAGCAGCTTAGAAGCGGGAAGGTACAATGAGCAGTTCTTC.

The rearrangement uses TRBV29-1 and TRBJ1-1; D uncertain. V was trimmed by 2 bases and J by 0 bases, leaving 13 bases between them. CDR3 length: 15 amino acids. In germline, CDR1 is SQVTM, CDR2 ANQGSEA. CDR3 DNA sequence: TGCAGCGTTGAAAGTAGGTACAAGATGAACACTGAAGCTTTCTTT. This sequence encodes CSVESRYKMNTEAFF.

Of note for this clone: Distinct nucleotide sequences in the sample also encode this CDR3. The J gene is TRBJ1-2, the V gene TRBV7-9; perhaps TRBD1 as D (5 bases). The CDR3 length is 13 residues. Germline CDR1 reads SEHNR; CDR2 reads FQNEAQ (reference sequence). Trimming pared 4 bases from V and 8 bases from J, leaving 14 bases between. The CDR3 region has the DNA TGTGCCAGCAGCTCGACTGGGACGTACGGCTACACCTTC. It is translated as CASSSTGTYGYTF.

Written as DNA, the CDR3 is TGTGCCAGCAGCTCCGCAGGGAGTAGGAGCACAGATACGCAGTATTTT. Amino acids: CASSSAGSRSTDTQYF. V and J are TRBV5-6 and TRBJ2-3; D is tentatively TRBD1 or TRBD2 (5 bases each). V shed 3 bases and J shed 0 bases, with 14 bases lying between them. Germline lookup yields CDR1 SGHDT and CDR2 YYEEEE. This CDR3 is built from 16 residues.

The chain couples TRBV5-1 to TRBJ1-1, with D unresolved. The length of the CDR3 is 15 residues. Deletions cut 4 bases from V and 1 base from J, with 14 bases between. Germline V gene data show CDR1 as SGHRS and CDR2 as YFSETQ. The CDR3 region is CASSPTGQENTEAFF. CDR3 DNA sequence: TGCGCCAGCAGCCCAACCGGGCAGGAGAACACTGAAGCTTTCTTT.

V usage is TRBV2 and J usage is TRBJ2-6; 8 bases are a match to TRBD1. The CDR3 is made up of 16 amino acids. CDR1 and CDR2 (germline): SNHLY, FYNNEI. V was clipped by 6 bases and J by 3 bases; unmatched bases: 7. The CDR3 DNA is TGTGCCAGCAGGGACAGGGTAATAAGTGGGGCCAACGTCCTGACTTTC. It is translated as CASRDRVISGANVLTF.

This sequence joins TRBV4-1 and TRBJ1-6; TRBD1 matches 9 bases. This CDR3 is 13 amino acids long. V dropped 4 bases and J dropped 9; count of bases not matched to a gene: 1. Germline V gene data show CDR1 as MGHRA and CDR2 as YSYEKL. The CDR3 here is CASSLDRGSPLHF. CDR3 DNA sequence: TGCGCCAGCAGCCTGGACAGGGGTTCACCCCTCCACTTT.

This rearrangement joins TRBV2 to TRBJ2-5, with D possibly being TRBD1 or TRBD2 (5 bases each). Germline assignment: CDR1 SNHLY and CDR2 FYNNEI. The V end was cut by 4 bases, the J end by 5 bases, with 17 bases between. The CDR3 has 15 residues. CDR3 residues: CASSGAVRGPETQYF. The CDR3 DNA reads as TGTGCCAGCAGTGGAGCGGTTAGGGGCCCTGAGACCCAGTACTTC.

On this clone: This sample includes further DNA sequences coding for the same CDR3. This chain connects TRBV30 to TRBJ2-5; the D is unclear. Germline CDR1 GTSNPN, CDR2 SVGIG (reference sequence). This CDR3 comprises 11 residues. V shed 4 bases and J shed 4 bases, with 7 bases lying between them. The CDR3 protein is CAWTVGETQYF. DNA for the CDR3: TGTGCCTGGACCGTTGGAGAGACCCAGTACTTC.

This chain joins TRBV5-7 and TRBJ2-1; the D gene is possibly TRBD2 (5 bases). TRBV5-7 belongs to the ORF category, with a function that is uncertain. The CDR3 is 15 residues long. The germline V and J ends were trimmed by 1 base and 3 bases, with 11 bases remaining between them. CDR3 bases: TGTGCCAGCAGCTTGCCCTCGGGGAACTACAATGAGCAGTTCTTC. Protein: CASSLPSGNYNEQFF.

This clone was counted once. This sequence joins TRBV2 and TRBJ1-5; 9 nucleotides agree with TRBD1. The CDR3 runs to 16 residues. The J segment lost 3 bases and the V segment lost 2 bases, leaving 5 bases of the junction unmatched. CDR1 SNHLY and CDR2 FYNNEI come from the germline V gene. The CDR3 nucleotides are TGTGCCAGCAGTGAATTTAGGGACAGGGACAATCAGCCCCAGCATTTT. Translation gives CASSEFRDRDNQPQHF.

The chain recombines TRBV6-6 with TRBJ2-7, with D unresolved. The germline V gene encodes CDR1 MNHNY and CDR2 SVGAGI (reference sequence). The CDR3 spans 16 residues. The V and J ends lost 7 bases and 5 bases respectively, with 24 bases between them. CDR3 sequence reads: CASTLPSRPDLDEQYF. The CDR3 DNA reads TGTGCCAGCACCTTACCCTCGAGGCCTGACTTGGACGAGCAGTACTTC.